These 5 T cell receptor beta chains originate from one sample sequenced in a study of blood T cell repertoires in COVID-19. Profiled with immunoSEQ multiplex PCR; TCRdb holds only in-frame clones, not every one. Seen here are approximately 110,000 clones, 75% to 90% observed once, and the top ten hold under 0.85%. Sequenced material: peripheral blood. These receptors all stem from a woman in her 70s with acute or convalescent COVID-19.

The CDR3 DNA follows: TGTGCCAGCAGCTTAGCACCGGGACAGGGGACCTATGGCTACACCTTC. Translated: CASSLAPGQGTYGYTF. V and J are TRBV7-2 and TRBJ1-2; 10 nucleotides agree with TRBD1. The V gene end was trimmed by 0 bases and the J gene end by 4 bases; junction bases not matched to a gene: 5. The CDR3 is 16 amino acids. Germline CDR1 SGHTA, CDR2 FQGNSA.

The V gene is TRBV5-6, the J gene TRBJ2-7; the match to TRBD1 covers 12 bases. CDR3 length: 14 residues. Germline V lookup: CDR1 SGHDT, CDR2 YYEEEE. Trimming removed 3 bases from V and 6 bases from J; junction bases left unmatched: 4. The CDR3 sequence is CASSWGQGALEQYF. CDR3 sequence (DNA): TGTGCCAGCAGCTGGGGACAGGGGGCGCTCGAGCAGTACTTC.

This chain links TRBV15 with TRBJ2-1; 12 nucleotides align to TRBD2. Germline values: CDR1 LNHNV, CDR2 YYDKDF (reference sequence). V shed 4 bases, J shed 9 bases, and the junction held 13 bases outside the gene matches. The CDR3 extends over 17 amino acids. CDR3 sequence reads: CATSTSSGRASGGEQFF. DNA for the CDR3: TGTGCCACCAGCACCTCTAGCGGGAGGGCCTCGGGCGGTGAGCAGTTCTTC.

The chain employs TRBV11-2 and TRBJ2-6; 9 bases map to TRBD1. This CDR3 is built from 17 residues. With V trimmed by 5 bases and J by 2 bases, 7 bases remained unmatched. CDR1 and CDR2 (germline): SGHAT, FQNNGV. In DNA, the CDR3 is TGTGCCAGCAGCCCACCCGGGACAGGGACTGGGGCCAACGTCCTGACTTTC. Translation gives CASSPPGTGTGANVLTF.

This chain connects TRBV10-3 to TRBJ2-7; 7 bases match TRBD1. The CDR3 is made up of 14 amino acids. Looked up from germline, CDR1 is ENHRY and CDR2 is SYGVKD. Unmatched junction bases numbered 11, after V lost 6 bases and J lost 6 bases. The CDR3 spells CAISPDRDRAEQYF. The CDR3 DNA reads TGTGCCATCAGCCCAGACAGGGATAGAGCCGAGCAGTACTTC.